The source of this T cell receptor beta chain is a study of human T cells and chemical hapten exposure. The overall study: Alopecia universalis, totalis or areata was present in patients who were mostly female. Yields of TCR per sample differed, chiefly owing to small differences in pooled library volume.

Noted time point: pre-sensitization, week 0. As for treatment: therapeutic diphenylcyclopropenone sensitization with weekly scalp DPC. MiXCR, applied by TCRdb to the RACE reads, yields one record per CDR3 protein. The sample contains some 400,000 distinct CDR3 sequences, more than 4.5% of which appear only once. This specimen consisted of whole blood, obtained in connection with sensitization to the hapten diphenylcyclopropenone (DPC). The TCR was taken from a woman in her 50s with alopecia areata. Some clones in this sample may be carry-over from other donors' samples.

The chain's CDR3 is CASSDRTGVYSNQPQHF. The CDR3 nucleotides read TGTGCCAGCAGTGATAGAACAGGAGTCTATAGCAATCAGCCCCAGCATTTT. The rearrangement uses TRBV2 and TRBJ1-5, with TRBD1 as a possible D gene (5 bases). The germline V and J ends were trimmed by 3 bases and 0 bases, with 15 bases remaining between them. CDR1 and CDR2 from the germline V gene are SNHLY and FYNNEI. The CDR3 is 17 residues long.